This entry concerns a single TCR beta chain. The data stem from a study of blood T cell repertoires in COVID-19. Generated by immunoSEQ multiplex PCR, the TCRdb table keeps only in-frame clones and is missing some. Among about 300,000 clones listed, around 85% were seen once. The CDR3 extends over 14 amino acids. Germline V gene sequence: CDR1 SGHVS, CDR2 FNYEAQ. V was pared by 1 base and J by 5 bases, with 9 bases between. Sequencing was performed on PBMCs or T cells enriched from blood (not recorded which). The TCR comes from a woman aged 30 to 39 who had been exposed to COVID-19. V is TRBV7-6 and J is TRBJ1-5; no firm D call. CDR3 DNA: TGTGCCAGCAGCTTAGGAGGGTCTTATCAGCCCCAGCATTTT. Translation: CASSLGGSYQPQHF.